This T cell receptor beta chain was sequenced in a study of regulatory T cells. Turning to this clone: Its antigen is currently unknown.

Every patient with CD3G deficiency had evidence of autoimmunity. At testing, patients were 2 to 39 years old, with reduced naive and increased memory T-cell proportions. CD4+ T cells were divided by sorting: CD25-high CD127-low Tregs, CD25-low CD127-high conventional cells. The primer mix had 52 TRBV and 13 TRBJ primers. Using immunoSEQ multiplex PCR, the repertoire was profiled, and TCRdb retains in-frame clones only, with some absent. Among under 45,000 clones, around nine tenths were seen once, and the ten largest hold more than 2%. Notes on the study in general: Patient repertoires had restricted TRB V-J pairs and skewed V and J usage, most in Tregs. In CD3G-deficient patients, conventional CD4+ T cells were enriched for hydrophobic CDR3 residues at positions 6 and 7.

Trimming cost V 1 base and J 0 bases, with 7 bases left between them. Germline V lookup: CDR1 MNHNS, CDR2 SASEGT. The CDR3 sequence is 16 residues long. The specimen was conventional CD4+ T cells sorted from blood. The chain uses TRBV6-1 and TRBJ2-6; D gene uncertain. This clonotype originated in a person between 18 and 30 years old with CD3G deficiency. The CDR3 coding sequence is TGTGCCAGCAGTGAAGGGCAGATCTCTGGGGCCAACGTCCTGACTTTC. Protein: CASSEGQISGANVLTF.